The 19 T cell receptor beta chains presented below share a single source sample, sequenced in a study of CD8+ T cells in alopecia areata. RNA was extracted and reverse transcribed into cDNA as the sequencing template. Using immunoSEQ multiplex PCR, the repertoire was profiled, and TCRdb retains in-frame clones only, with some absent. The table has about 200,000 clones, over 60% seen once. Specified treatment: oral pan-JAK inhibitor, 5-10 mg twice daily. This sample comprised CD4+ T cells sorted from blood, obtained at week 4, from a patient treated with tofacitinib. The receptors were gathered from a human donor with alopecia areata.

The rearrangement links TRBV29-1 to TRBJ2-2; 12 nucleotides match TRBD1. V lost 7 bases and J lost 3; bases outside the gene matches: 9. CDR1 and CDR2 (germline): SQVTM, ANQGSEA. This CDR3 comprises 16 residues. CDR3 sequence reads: CSARRGQGAHTGELFF. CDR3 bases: TGCAGCGCACGGCGGGGACAGGGGGCGCACACCGGGGAGCTGTTTTTT.

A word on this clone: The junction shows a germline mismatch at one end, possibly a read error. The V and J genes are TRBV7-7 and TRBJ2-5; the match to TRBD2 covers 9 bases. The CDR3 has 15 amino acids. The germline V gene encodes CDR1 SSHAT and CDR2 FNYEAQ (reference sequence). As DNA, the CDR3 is TGTGCTAGCAGCCCCTTAGCGGGAGTCCAAGAGACCCAGTACTTC. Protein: CASSPLAGVQETQYF. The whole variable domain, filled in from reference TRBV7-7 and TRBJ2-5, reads GAGVSQSPRYKVTKRGQDVTLRCDPISSHATLYWYQQALGQGPEFLTYFNYEAQPDKSGLPSDRFSAERPEGSISTLTIQRTEQRDSAMYRCASSPLAGVQETQYFGPGTRLLVL.

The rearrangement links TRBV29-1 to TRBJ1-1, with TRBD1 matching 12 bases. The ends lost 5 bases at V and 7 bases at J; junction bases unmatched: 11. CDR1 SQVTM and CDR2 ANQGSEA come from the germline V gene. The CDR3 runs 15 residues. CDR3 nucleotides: TGCAGCGTTAACGGGGACAGGGGGCGAAGATTTGAAGCTTTCTTT. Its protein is CSVNGDRGRRFEAFF.

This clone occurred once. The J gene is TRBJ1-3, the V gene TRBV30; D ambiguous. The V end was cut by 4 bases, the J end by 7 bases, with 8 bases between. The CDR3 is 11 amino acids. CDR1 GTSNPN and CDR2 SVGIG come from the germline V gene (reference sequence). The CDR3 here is CAWTGPNTIYF. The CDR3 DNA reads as TGTGCCTGGACGGGTCCTAACACCATATATTTT.

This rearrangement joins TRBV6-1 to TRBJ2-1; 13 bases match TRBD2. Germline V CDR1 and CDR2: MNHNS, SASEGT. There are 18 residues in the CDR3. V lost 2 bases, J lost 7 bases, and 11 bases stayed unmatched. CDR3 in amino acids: CASSERGSGLAGRNEQFF. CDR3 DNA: TGTGCCAGCAGTGAAAGGGGATCGGGACTAGCGGGGAGAAATGAGCAGTTCTTC.

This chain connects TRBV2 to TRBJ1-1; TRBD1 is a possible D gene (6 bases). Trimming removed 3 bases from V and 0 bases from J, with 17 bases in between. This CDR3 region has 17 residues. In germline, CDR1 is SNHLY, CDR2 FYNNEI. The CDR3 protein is CASSDRGKGTMNTEAFF. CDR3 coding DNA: TGTGCCAGCAGTGACAGGGGAAAGGGGACAATGAACACTGAAGCTTTCTTT.

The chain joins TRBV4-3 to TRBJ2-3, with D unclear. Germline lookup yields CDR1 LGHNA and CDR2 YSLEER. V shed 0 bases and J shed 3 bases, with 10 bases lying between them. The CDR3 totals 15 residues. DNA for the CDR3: TGCGCCAGCAGCCAAGAACTAACGGGTACAGATACGCAGTATTTT. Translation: CASSQELTGTDTQYF.

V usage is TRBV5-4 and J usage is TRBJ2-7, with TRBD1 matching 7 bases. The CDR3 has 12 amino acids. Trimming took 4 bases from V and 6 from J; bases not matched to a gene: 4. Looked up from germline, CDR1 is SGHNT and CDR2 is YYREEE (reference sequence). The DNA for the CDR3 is TGTGCCAGCAGCACGGACAGGTCCGAGCAGTACTTC. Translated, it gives CASSTDRSEQYF. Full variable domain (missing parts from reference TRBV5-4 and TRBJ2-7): ETGVTQSPTHLIKTRGQQVTLRCSSQSGHNTVSWYQQALGQGPQFIFQYYREEENGRGNFPPRFSGLQFPNYSSELNVNALELDDSALYLCASSTDRSEQYFGPGTRLTVT.

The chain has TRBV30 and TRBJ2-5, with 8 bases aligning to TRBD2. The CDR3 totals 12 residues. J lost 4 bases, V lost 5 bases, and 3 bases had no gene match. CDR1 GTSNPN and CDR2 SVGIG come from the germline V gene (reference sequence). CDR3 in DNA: TGTGCCTGGGCGGGGGGTGGAGAGACCCAGTACTTC. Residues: CAWAGGGETQYF.

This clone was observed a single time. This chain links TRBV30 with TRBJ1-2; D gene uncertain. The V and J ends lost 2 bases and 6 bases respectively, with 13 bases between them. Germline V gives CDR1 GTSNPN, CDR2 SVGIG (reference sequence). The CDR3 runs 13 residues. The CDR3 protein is CAWSLPGMDGYTF. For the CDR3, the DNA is TGTGCCTGGAGTCTCCCCGGTATGGATGGCTACACCTTC.

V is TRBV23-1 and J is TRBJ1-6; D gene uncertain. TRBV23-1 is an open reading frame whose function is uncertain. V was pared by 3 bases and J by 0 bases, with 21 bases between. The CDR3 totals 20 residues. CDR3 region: CASSQLPWTGANSYNSPLHF. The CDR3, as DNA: TGCGCCAGCAGTCAGCTGCCGTGGACGGGCGCTAACTCCTATAATTCACCCCTCCACTTT.

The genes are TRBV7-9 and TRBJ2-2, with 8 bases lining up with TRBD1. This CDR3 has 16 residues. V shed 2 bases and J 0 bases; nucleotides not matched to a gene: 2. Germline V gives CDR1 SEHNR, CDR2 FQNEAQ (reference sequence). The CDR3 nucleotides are TGTGCCAGCAGCTTAACAGGGGGAGCGAACACCGGGGAGCTGTTTTTT. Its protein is CASSLTGGANTGELFF.

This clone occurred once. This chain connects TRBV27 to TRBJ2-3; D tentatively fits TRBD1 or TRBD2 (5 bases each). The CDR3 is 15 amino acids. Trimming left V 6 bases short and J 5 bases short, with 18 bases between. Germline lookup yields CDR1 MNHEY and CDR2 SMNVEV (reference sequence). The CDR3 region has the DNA TGTGCCAGCAGGGACCGAATCGGGGCCCAAGATACGCAGTATTTT. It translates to CASRDRIGAQDTQYF.

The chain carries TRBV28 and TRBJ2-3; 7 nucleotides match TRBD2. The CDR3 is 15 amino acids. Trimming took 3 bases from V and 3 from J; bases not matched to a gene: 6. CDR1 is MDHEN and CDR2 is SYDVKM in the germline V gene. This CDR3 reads CASSFPPGLTDTQYF. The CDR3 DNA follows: TGTGCCAGCAGTTTCCCCCCGGGACTAACAGATACGCAGTATTTT.

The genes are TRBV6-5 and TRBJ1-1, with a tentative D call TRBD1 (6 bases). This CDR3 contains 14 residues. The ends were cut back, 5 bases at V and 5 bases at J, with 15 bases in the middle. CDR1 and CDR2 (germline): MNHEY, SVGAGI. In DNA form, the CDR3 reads TGTGCCAGCAGTGCACAGGGAGGCGGGACTGAAGCTTTCTTT. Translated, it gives CASSAQGGGTEAFF.

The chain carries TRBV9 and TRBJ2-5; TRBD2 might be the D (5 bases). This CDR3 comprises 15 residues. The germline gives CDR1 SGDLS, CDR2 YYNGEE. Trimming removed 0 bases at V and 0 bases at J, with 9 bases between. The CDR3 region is CASSVAYGDQETQYF. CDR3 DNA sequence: TGTGCCAGCAGCGTAGCTTACGGGGACCAAGAGACCCAGTACTTC.

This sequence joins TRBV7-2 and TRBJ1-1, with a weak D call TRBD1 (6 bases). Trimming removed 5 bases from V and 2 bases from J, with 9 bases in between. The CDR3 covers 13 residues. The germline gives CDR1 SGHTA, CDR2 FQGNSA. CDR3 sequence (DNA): TGTGCCAGCAGCCGGGACACTAACACTGAAGCTTTCTTT. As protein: CASSRDTNTEAFF.

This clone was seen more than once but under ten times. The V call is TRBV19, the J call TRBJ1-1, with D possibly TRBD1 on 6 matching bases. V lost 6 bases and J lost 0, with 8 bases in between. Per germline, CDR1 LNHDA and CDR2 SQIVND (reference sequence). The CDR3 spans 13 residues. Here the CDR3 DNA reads TGTGCCAGTAGGGACAGCCTGAACACTGAAGCTTTCTTT. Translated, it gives CASRDSLNTEAFF.

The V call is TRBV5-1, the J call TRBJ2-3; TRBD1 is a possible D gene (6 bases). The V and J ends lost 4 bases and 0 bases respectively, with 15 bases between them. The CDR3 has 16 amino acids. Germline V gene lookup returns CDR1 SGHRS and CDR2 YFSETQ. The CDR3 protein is CASSPRTVLSTDTQYF. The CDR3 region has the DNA TGCGCCAGCAGCCCCCGGACAGTCCTTAGCACAGATACGCAGTATTTT.